This is a list of T cell receptor beta chains from one sample in a study of spatial heterogeneity in lung cancer. MiXCR was run by TCRdb on the 5' RACE reads, yielding one entry per CDR3 protein. Of nearly 15,000 distinct CDR3 sequences listed, under 8% are singletons. The material was lung tumor tissue, obtained at surgery. The receptors shown here come from a male donor with early-stage non-small cell lung cancer. CDR3s include the opening cysteine and the closing phenylalanine or tryptophan. Fields, in order: D gene, V gene, CDR3 length, clone size, J gene, CDR3 protein, CDR3 DNA. A D gene is named only where the DNA matches it firmly. Clone sizes are given selectively: once, few, many, or a class where the clone is expanded.

>TRBD1|TRBV5-1|15|many|TRBJ2-1
CASSMTGLSYNEQFF
TGCGCCAGCAGCATGACAGGGCTCTCCTACAATGAGCAGTTCTTC
>.|TRBV19|16|few|TRBJ1-1
CASSMEAGTMNTEAFF
TGTGCCAGTAGTATGGAGGCAGGGACTATGAACACTGAAGCTTTCTTT
>TRBD2|TRBV10-3|13|.|TRBJ2-7
CAISERGAYEQYF
TGTGCCATCAGTGAGCGGGGGGCCTACGAGCAGTACTTC
>.|TRBV5-1|13|.|TRBJ2-7
CASSLEGYYEQYF
TGCGCCAGCAGCTTGGAAGGCTACTACGAGCAGTACTTC
>.|TRBV30|14|many|TRBJ1-6
CAWSSAYSGSPLHF
TGTGCCTGGAGTTCAGCCTACTCTGGTTCACCCCTCCACTTT
>TRBD2|TRBV6-6|15|.|TRBJ2-3
CASSSGTSGKDTQYF
TGTGCCAGCAGTTCCGGGACTAGCGGAAAAGATACGCAGTATTTT
>TRBD2|TRBV7-2|16|many|TRBJ2-1
CASSFLTSGRQSEQFF
TGTGCCAGCAGCTTCCTGACTAGCGGGAGGCAAAGTGAGCAGTTCTTC
>TRBD1|TRBV2|17|.|TRBJ1-1
CASSDKAGGGMNTEAFF
TGTGCCAGCAGTGACAAGGCAGGGGGGGGTATGAACACTGAAGCTTTCTTT
>.|TRBV6-6|15|many|TRBJ2-2
CASRASLGLTGELFF
TGTGCCAGCCGCGCTAGCTTAGGCCTCACCGGGGAGCTGTTTTTT
>TRBD2|TRBV10-1|15|few|TRBJ2-1
CASRPGTSDYNEQFF
TGCGCCAGCAGACCCGGGACTAGCGACTACAATGAGCAGTTCTTC
>.|TRBV7-9|14|many|TRBJ1-5
CASSLRGSNQPQHF
TGTGCCAGCAGCTTAAGAGGGAGCAATCAGCCCCAGCATTTT
>TRBD2|TRBV20-1|15|few|TRBJ2-7
CSARQGTSGSNEQYF
TGCAGTGCTAGGCAAGGGACTAGCGGGAGCAACGAGCAGTACTTC
>.|TRBV7-9|14|many|TRBJ2-3
CASSLVAGVVTQYF
TGTGCCAGCAGCTTGGTCGCAGGGGTGGTTACGCAGTATTTT
>.|TRBV20-1|13|many|TRBJ1-2
CSAGRSANYGYTF
TGCAGTGCTGGTCGCTCAGCTAACTATGGCTACACCTTC
>TRBD2|TRBV7-2|17|.|TRBJ2-1
CASSFGSSGGARNEQFF
TGTGCCAGCAGCTTTGGTTCTAGCGGGGGGGCCAGGAATGAGCAGTTCTTC
>.|TRBV6-2/TRBV6-3|14|many|TRBJ2-1
CASSYSSMSNEQFF
TGTGCCAGCAGTTACTCGAGTATGTCGAACGAGCAGTTCTTC
>.|TRBV10-3|12|many|TRBJ1-1
CAIRRGFQEAFF
TGTGCCATCAGGAGAGGCTTCCAGGAAGCTTTCTTT
>TRBD1|TRBV29-1|11|few|TRBJ2-1
CGGQGGSEQFF
TGCGGAGGACAGGGGGGCAGTGAGCAGTTCTTC
>.|TRBV3-1|13|few|TRBJ1-1
CASSLRENTEAFF
TGTGCCAGCAGCCTTAGGGAGAACACTGAAGCTTTCTTT
>TRBD2|TRBV20-1|16|many|TRBJ2-5
CSARDPSAGGPETQYF
TGCAGTGCTAGAGATCCTTCCGCGGGGGGCCCAGAGACCCAGTACTTC
>.|TRBV6-2/TRBV6-3|15|medium-sized|TRBJ1-2
CASSYSSNRYYGYTF
TGTGCCAGCAGTTACTCGTCTAACCGGTACTATGGCTACACCTTC
>.|TRBV5-1|13|many|TRBJ2-3
CASRRVLTDTQYF
TGCGCCAGCCGAAGGGTCCTCACAGATACGCAGTATTTT
>.|TRBV19|13|medium-sized|TRBJ1-1
CASSTLGGHEAFF
TGTGCCAGTAGTACGCTTGGTGGGCATGAAGCTTTCTTT
>TRBD2|TRBV7-2|16|medium-sized|TRBJ2-2
CASSLLSAGVPGELFF
TGTGCCAGCAGCCTGCTCTCAGCGGGAGTCCCCGGGGAGCTGTTTTTT
>TRBD1|TRBV6-6|15|.|TRBJ1-5
CASSYAGTGTQPQHF
TGTGCCAGCAGTTACGCCGGGACAGGGACTCAGCCCCAGCATTTT
>.|TRBV2|15|many|TRBJ2-5
CASSEIGKRQETQYF
TGTGCCAGCAGTGAAATTGGTAAACGTCAAGAGACCCAGTACTTC
>.|TRBV5-1|14|many|TRBJ2-7
CASSFIGRGYEQYF
TGCGCCAGCAGCTTCATAGGCAGGGGCTACGAGCAGTACTTC
>.|TRBV27|15|few|TRBJ1-6
CASSPEGRSRGPLHF
TGTGCCAGCAGCCCAGAAGGGCGTAGTCGAGGACCCCTCCACTTT
>TRBD1|TRBV23-1|16|few|TRBJ1-3
CASSQPDRSSGNTIYF
TGCGCCAGCAGTCAACCGGACAGGAGCTCTGGAAACACCATATATTTT
>.|TRBV20-1|15|few|TRBJ1-2
CSASGGALTNYGYTF
TGCAGTGCTAGTGGGGGAGCCCTCACTAACTATGGCTACACCTTC
>TRBD1|TRBV5-1|15|many|TRBJ1-1
CASSLSGTVRTEAFF
TGCGCCAGCAGCCTTTCCGGGACAGTTCGCACTGAAGCTTTCTTT
>.|TRBV5-5|13|many|TRBJ1-1
CASSKQLNTEAFF
TGTGCCAGCAGCAAACAATTGAACACTGAAGCTTTCTTT
>.|TRBV21-1|11|many|TRBJ2-7
CASSKRQEQYF
TGTGCCAGCAGCAAACGACAGGAGCAGTACTTC
>.|TRBV14|18|few|TRBJ2-1
CASSQGTPGSLRYNEQFF
TGTGCCAGCAGCCAAGGAACTCCGGGCTCCCTCCGTTACAATGAGCAGTTCTTC